The rows below give T cell receptor beta chains drawn from one sample of a study of Ad26.COV2.S vaccination and SARS-CoV-2 variants. TCRdb's table, derived via immunoSEQ multiplex PCR, lists solely in-frame clones and lacks some. The sample consists of some 420,000 clones, 88% of them appearing once. The specimen was peripheral blood, collected in a trial of Ad26.COV2.S vaccine versus placebo. The receptors originated from a person aged 18 to 59 who received the Ad26.COV2.S COVID-19 vaccine or a placebo. CDR3s include the opening cysteine and the closing phenylalanine or tryptophan. Fields, in order: J gene, V gene, clone size, CDR3 protein. Expanded clones are given a class, and other clones once, few, many or no size at all.

TRBJ1-3 | TRBV5-4 | NA | CASSLAPMRGSGNTIYF
TRBJ1-6 | TRBV6-8 | once | CASSTPTRNQEPLHF
TRBJ2-7 | TRBV7-8 | NA | CASSSLSGGDYEQYF
TRBJ2-5 | TRBV5-1 | NA | CASSLETGGRETQYF
TRBJ1-2 | TRBV6-2/TRBV6-3 | NA | CASSSVTDGYTF
TRBJ2-2 | TRBV7-2 | NA | CASSSPVGGELFF
TRBJ1-6 | TRBV4-2 | NA | CASSHEPNRADSPLHF
TRBJ2-3 | TRBV28 | NA | CASGTHTQYF
TRBJ1-1 | TRBV28 | NA | CASKSEEAFF
TRBJ2-7 | TRBV28 | NA | CASQRGAYEQYF
TRBJ2-3 | TRBV30 | once | CAWSKGGGTDTQYF
TRBJ2-6 | TRBV12-3/TRBV12-4 | NA | CASSSSGANVLTF
TRBJ2-1 | TRBV5-4 | once | CASSLDRGAGMNEQFF
TRBJ1-1 | TRBV5-1 | NA | CASSPGRTNTEAFF
TRBJ2-7 | TRBV10-3 | NA | CAIRGAGDPYEQYF
TRBJ2-7 | TRBV4-3 | once | CASSQVSGGRSYEQYF
TRBJ2-6 | TRBV28 | NA | CASSYGTGYSGANVLTF
TRBJ1-4 | TRBV7-9 | NA | CASSETRDGTNEKLFF